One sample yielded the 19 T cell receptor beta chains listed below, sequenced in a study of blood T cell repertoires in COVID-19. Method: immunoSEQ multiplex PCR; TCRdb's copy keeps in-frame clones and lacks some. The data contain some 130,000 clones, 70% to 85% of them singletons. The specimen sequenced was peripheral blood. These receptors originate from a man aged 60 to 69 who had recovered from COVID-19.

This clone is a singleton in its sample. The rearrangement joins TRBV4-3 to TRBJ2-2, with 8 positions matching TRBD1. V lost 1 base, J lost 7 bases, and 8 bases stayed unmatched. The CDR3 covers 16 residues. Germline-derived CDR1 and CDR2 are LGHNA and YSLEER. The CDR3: CASSQGQDRVIGELFF. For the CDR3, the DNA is TGCGCCAGCAGCCAAGGGCAGGACAGGGTAATCGGGGAGCTGTTTTTT.

Written as DNA, the CDR3 is TGTGCCAGCTCACCCCGACAGGATAGCAATCAGCCCCAGCATTTT. This sequence encodes CASSPRQDSNQPQHF. The chain employs TRBV18 and TRBJ1-5; maybe TRBD1 (6 bases). The CDR3 covers 15 residues. CDR1 is KGHSH and CDR2 is LQKENI in the germline V gene. V lost 3 bases and J 0 bases, leaving 9 bases between the germline ends.

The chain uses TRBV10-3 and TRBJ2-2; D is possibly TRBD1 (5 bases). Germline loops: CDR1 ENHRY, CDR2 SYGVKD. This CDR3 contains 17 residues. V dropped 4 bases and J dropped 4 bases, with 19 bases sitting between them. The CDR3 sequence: CAISGEGSGIFTGELFF. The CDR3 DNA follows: TGTGCCATCAGTGGGGAAGGATCAGGGATTTTCACCGGGGAGCTGTTTTTT.

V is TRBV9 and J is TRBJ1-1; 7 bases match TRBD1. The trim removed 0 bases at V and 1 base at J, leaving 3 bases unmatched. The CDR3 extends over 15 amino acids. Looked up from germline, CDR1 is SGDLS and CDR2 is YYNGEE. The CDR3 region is CASSVGNRGNTEAFF. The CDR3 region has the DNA TGTGCCAGCAGCGTAGGCAACAGGGGGAACACTGAAGCTTTCTTT.

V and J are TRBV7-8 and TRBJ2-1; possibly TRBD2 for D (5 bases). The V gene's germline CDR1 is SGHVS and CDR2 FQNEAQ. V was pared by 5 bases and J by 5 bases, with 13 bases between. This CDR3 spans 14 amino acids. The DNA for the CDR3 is TGTGCCAGCAGCGACGTGGGAGCCCACAATGAGCAGTTCTTC. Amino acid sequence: CASSDVGAHNEQFF.

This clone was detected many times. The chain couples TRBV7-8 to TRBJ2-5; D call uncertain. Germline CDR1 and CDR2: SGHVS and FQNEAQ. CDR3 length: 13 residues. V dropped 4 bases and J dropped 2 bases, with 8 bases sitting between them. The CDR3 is CASSSELQETQYF. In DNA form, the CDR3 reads TGTGCCAGCAGCTCCGAACTTCAAGAGACCCAGTACTTC.

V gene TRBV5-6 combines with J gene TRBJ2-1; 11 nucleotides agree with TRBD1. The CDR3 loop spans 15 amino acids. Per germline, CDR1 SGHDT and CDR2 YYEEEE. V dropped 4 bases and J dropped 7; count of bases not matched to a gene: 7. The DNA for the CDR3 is TGTGCCAGCAGCCGATGGACAGGGGGCCAGAATGAGCAGTTCTTC. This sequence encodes CASSRWTGGQNEQFF.

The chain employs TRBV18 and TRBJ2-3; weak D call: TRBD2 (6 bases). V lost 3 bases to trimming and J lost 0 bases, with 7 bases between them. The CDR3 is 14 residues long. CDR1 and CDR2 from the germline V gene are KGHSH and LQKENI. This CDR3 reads CASSPSGSTDTQYF. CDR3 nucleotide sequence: TGTGCCAGCTCACCTAGCGGTAGCACAGATACGCAGTATTTT.

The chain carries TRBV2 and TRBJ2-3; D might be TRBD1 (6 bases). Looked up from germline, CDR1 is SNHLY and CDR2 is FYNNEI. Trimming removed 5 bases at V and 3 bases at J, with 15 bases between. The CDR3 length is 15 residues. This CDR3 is CASSYPGHRTDTQYF. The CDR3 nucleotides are TGTGCCAGCAGTTACCCGGGACACAGGACAGATACGCAGTATTTT.

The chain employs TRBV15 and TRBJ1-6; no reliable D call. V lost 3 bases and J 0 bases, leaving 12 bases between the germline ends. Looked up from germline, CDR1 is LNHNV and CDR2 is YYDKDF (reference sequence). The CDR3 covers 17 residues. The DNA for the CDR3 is TGTGCCACCAGCAGGACGGCAGGTAGCTCCTATAATTCACCCCTCCACTTT. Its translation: CATSRTAGSSYNSPLHF.

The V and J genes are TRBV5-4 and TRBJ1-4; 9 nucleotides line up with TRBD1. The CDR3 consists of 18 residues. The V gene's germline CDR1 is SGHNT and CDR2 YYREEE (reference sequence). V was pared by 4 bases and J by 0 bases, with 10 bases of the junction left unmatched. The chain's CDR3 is CASSPIPGQGSTNEKLFF. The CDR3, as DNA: TGTGCCAGCAGCCCCATCCCGGGACAGGGCTCAACTAATGAAAAACTGTTTTTT.

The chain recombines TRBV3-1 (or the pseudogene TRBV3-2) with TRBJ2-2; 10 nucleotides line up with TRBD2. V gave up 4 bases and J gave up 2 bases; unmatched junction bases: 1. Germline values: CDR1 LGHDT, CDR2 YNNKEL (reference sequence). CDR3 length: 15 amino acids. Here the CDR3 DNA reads TGTGCCAGCAGCCGACTAGCGGGCAACACCGGGGAGCTGTTTTTT. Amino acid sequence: CASSRLAGNTGELFF.

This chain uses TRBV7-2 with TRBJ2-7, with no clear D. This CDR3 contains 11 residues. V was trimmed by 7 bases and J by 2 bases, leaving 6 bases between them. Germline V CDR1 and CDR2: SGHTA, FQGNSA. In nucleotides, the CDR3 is TGTGCCAGCACCCGGGCCTACGAGCAGTACTTC. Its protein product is CASTRAYEQYF. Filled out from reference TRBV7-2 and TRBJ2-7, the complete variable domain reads GAGVSQSPSNKVTEKGKDVELRCDPISGHTALYWYRQSLGQGLEFLIYFQGNSAPDKSGLPSDRFSAERTGGSVSTLTIQRTQQEDSAVYLCASTRAYEQYFGPGTRLTVT.

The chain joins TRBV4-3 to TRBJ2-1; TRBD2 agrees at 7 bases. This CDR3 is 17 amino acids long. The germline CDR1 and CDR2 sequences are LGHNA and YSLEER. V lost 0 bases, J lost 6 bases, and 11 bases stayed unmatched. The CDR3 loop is CASSQEAASGAPNEQFF. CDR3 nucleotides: TGCGCCAGCAGCCAAGAAGCTGCTAGCGGAGCCCCCAATGAGCAGTTCTTC.

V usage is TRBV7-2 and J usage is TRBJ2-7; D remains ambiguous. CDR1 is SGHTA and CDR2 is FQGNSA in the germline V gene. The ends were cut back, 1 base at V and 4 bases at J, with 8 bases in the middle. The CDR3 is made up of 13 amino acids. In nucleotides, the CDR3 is TGTGCCAGCAGCTTAGGACAAAAATACGAGCAGTACTTC. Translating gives CASSLGQKYEQYF.

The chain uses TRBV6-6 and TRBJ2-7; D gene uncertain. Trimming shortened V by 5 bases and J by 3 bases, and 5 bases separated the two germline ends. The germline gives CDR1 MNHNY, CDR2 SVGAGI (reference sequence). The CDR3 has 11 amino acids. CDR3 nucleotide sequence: TGTGCCAGCAGTCACAGCTACGAGCAGTACTTC. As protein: CASSHSYEQYF.

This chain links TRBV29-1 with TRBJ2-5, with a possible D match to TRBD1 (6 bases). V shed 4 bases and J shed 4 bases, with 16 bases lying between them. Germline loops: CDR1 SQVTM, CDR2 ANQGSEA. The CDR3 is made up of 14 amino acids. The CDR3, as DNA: TGCAGCGTTGCAGGAACAGGGAACAGAGAGACCCAGTACTTC. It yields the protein CSVAGTGNRETQYF.

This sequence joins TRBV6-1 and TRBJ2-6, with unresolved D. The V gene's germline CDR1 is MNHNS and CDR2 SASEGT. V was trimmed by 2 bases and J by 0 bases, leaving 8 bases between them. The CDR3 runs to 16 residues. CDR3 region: CASSESTGSGANVLTF. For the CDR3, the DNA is TGTGCCAGCAGTGAATCGACGGGCTCTGGGGCCAACGTCCTGACTTTC.

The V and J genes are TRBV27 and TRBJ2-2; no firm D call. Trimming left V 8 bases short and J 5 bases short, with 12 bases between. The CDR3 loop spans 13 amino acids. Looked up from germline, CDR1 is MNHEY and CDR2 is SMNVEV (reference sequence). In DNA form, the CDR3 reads TGTGCCAGCCGCTTGGAGTGGACCGGGGAGCTGTTTTTT. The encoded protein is CASRLEWTGELFF.